These 9 T cell receptor beta chains came from one sample sequenced in a study of blood T cell repertoires in COVID-19. Clones were sequenced by immunoSEQ multiplex PCR, and TCRdb holds only the in-frame ones, with some missing. There are around 330,000 clones in the sample; around 85% occur only once, and approximately 1.9% lies in the top ten. Sequencing used PBMCs or T cells enriched from blood (not recorded which). These receptors were collected from a woman aged 30 to 39 who had been exposed to COVID-19.

The chain joins TRBV20-1 to TRBJ1-5; D remains ambiguous. The germline V gene encodes CDR1 DFQATT and CDR2 SNEGSKA (reference sequence). The V gene lost 3 bases and the J gene lost 3 bases, with 15 bases spanning the gap. The CDR3 extends over 15 amino acids. CDR3 sequence: CSASISGRVNQPQHF. CDR3 DNA sequence: TGCAGTGCTAGTATATCGGGTCGGGTCAATCAGCCCCAGCATTTT.

DNA for the CDR3: TGTGCCAGCAGCCCCGTGGGGGCCGATCAGCCCCAGCATTTT. It encodes CASSPVGADQPQHF. The rearrangement uses TRBV27 and TRBJ1-5, with D possibly TRBD1 on 6 matching bases. V lost 6 bases, J lost 5 bases, and 14 bases lay in between. The CDR3 spans 14 residues. Germline V gene sequence: CDR1 MNHEY, CDR2 SMNVEV (reference sequence).

DNA for the CDR3: TGTGCCAGCAGTAAGGGACAGGGCCGTCAGCCCCAGCATTTT. Encoded protein: CASSKGQGRQPQHF. The chain recombines TRBV28 with TRBJ1-5, with 9 bases aligning to TRBD1. The CDR3 consists of 14 residues. Looked up from germline, CDR1 is MDHEN and CDR2 is SYDVKM. The V and J ends lost 5 bases and 6 bases, in that order; junction bases with no gene match: 5.

This chain joins TRBV11-1 and TRBJ2-5; 9 positions agree with TRBD1. The germline CDR1 and CDR2 sequences are SGHAT and FQDESV (reference sequence). The CDR3 covers 14 residues. V was pared by 1 base and J by 5 bases, with 2 bases of the junction left unmatched. The CDR3 sequence is CASSLEDRGETQYF. DNA of the CDR3: TGTGCCAGCAGCTTAGAGGACAGGGGTGAGACCCAGTACTTC. Complete variable domain (other parts from reference TRBV11-1 and TRBJ2-5): EAEVAQSPRYKITEKSQAVAFWCDPISGHATLYWYRQILGQGPELLVQFQDESVVDDSQLPKDRFSAERLKGVDSTLKIQPAELGDSAMYLCASSLEDRGETQYFGPGTRLLVL.

The chain has TRBV28 and TRBJ1-1; 8 bases match TRBD1. V lost 3 bases, J lost 3 bases, and 0 bases stayed unmatched. This CDR3 contains 13 residues. Looked up from germline, CDR1 is MDHEN and CDR2 is SYDVKM. CDR3 amino acids: CASSFRGHTEAFF. CDR3 coding DNA: TGTGCCAGCAGTTTCAGGGGGCACACTGAAGCTTTCTTT.

The rearrangement uses TRBV7-6 and TRBJ2-1, with 9 nucleotides matching TRBD2. The CDR3 runs 17 residues. Trimming at V came to 1 base and at J to 6 bases, leaving 10 bases not matched to a gene. The germline CDR1 and CDR2 sequences are SGHVS and FNYEAQ. The CDR3 here is CASSLDRAGAGGNEQFF. The DNA for the CDR3 is TGTGCCAGCAGCTTAGATCGGGCGGGAGCGGGGGGCAATGAGCAGTTCTTC.

V and J are TRBV2 and TRBJ2-7, with 7 nucleotides matching TRBD2. Trimming removed 6 bases from V and 6 bases from J; junction bases left unmatched: 14. This CDR3 is built from 15 residues. Germline CDR1 reads SNHLY; CDR2 reads FYNNEI. The CDR3 spells CASSPMGLSASEQYF. The CDR3 nucleotides read TGTGCCAGCAGCCCCATGGGACTATCGGCGAGCGAGCAGTACTTC.

This chain links TRBV28 with TRBJ2-7; D unresolved. This CDR3 is 12 amino acids long. Germline V gene sequence: CDR1 MDHEN, CDR2 SYDVKM. Between the trimmed V and J ends, which lost 5 bases and 7 bases, there was a span of 12 bases. CDR3 bases: TGTGCCAGCAGTCCCCCTGAGAGGGAGCAGTACTTC. Protein sequence: CASSPPEREQYF.

This chain connects TRBV19 to TRBJ1-6, with D perhaps matching TRBD1 (5 bases). CDR1 and CDR2 (germline): LNHDA, SQIVND (reference sequence). The CDR3 is made up of 18 amino acids. V was cut by 5 bases and J by 4 bases, with 21 bases left in between. CDR3: CASSGATSQSPYNSPLHF. In DNA form, the CDR3 reads TGTGCCAGTAGTGGGGCCACGAGCCAGAGCCCTTATAATTCACCCCTCCACTTT.